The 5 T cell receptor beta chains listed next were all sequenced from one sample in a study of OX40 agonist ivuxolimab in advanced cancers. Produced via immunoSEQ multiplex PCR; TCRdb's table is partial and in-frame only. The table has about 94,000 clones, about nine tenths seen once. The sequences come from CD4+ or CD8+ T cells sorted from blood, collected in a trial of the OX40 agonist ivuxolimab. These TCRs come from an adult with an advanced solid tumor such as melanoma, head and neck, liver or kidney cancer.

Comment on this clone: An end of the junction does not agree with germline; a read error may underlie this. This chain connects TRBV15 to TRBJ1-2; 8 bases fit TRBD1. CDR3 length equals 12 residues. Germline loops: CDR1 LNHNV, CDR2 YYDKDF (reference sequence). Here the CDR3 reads CATSGDRGGYTF. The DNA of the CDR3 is TGTGCCACCAGCGGAGACAGGGGCGGCTACACCTTC.

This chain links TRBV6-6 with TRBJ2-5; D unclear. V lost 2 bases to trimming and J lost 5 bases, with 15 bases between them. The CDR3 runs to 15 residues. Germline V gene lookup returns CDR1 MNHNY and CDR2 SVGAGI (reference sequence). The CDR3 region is CASSYGSQVGETQYF. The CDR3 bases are TGTGCCAGCAGTTACGGCTCCCAGGTAGGGGAGACCCAGTACTTC.

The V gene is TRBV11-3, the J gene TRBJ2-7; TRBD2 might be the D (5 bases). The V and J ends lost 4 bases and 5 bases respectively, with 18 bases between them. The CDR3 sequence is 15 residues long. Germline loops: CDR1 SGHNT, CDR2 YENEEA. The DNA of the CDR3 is TGTGCCAGCAGCTCCGCCGGGATTGGGTTGAACGAGCAGTACTTC. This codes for CASSSAGIGLNEQYF.

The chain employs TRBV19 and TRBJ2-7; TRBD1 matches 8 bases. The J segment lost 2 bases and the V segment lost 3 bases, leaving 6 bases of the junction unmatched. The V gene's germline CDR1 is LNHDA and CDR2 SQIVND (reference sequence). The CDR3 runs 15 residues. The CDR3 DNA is TGTGCCAGTAGTATGAGCCTACAGGGGGCCTACGAGCAGTACTTC. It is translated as CASSMSLQGAYEQYF.

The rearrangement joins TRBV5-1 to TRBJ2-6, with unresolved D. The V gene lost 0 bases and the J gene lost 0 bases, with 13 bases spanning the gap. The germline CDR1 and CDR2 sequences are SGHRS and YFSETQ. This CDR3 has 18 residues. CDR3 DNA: TGCGCCAGCAGCTTGGGTCGCCAAGCCAGCTCTGGGGCCAACGTCCTGACTTTC. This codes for CASSLGRQASSGANVLTF. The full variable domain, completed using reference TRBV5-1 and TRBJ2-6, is KAGVTQTPRYLIKTRGQQVTLSCSPISGHRSVSWYQQTPGQGLQFLFEYFSETQRNKGNFPGRFSGRQFSNSRSEMNVSTLELGDSALYLCASSLGRQASSGANVLTFGAGSRLTVL.